This TCR beta chain was sequenced in a study of blood T cell repertoires in COVID-19. Study at large: COVID-19 samples from acute and convalescent phases originated in the United States, Italy and Spain.

Trimming removed 8 bases at V and 3 bases at J, with 10 bases between. CDR1 is SGHAT, CDR2 FQNNGV, per germline. The CDR3 is 12 residues long. Method: immunoSEQ multiplex PCR; TCRdb's copy keeps in-frame clones and lacks some. This table holds some 350,000 clones, roughly 87% found once. Only one count was recorded for this clone. Participant ages covered roughly 18 to 89 years across about two dozen US areas. What the recovered Cohort 3 donors had was two negative PCRs, clearance, or symptom resolution. Sequences were obtained from PBMCs or T cells enriched from blood (not recorded which). The clonotype originates from a woman aged 30 to 39 who had recovered from COVID-19. This chain uses TRBV11-2 with TRBJ1-1, with D possibly matching TRBD1 (5 bases). This CDR3 reads CASLEGDTEAFF. In DNA form, the CDR3 reads TGTGCCAGCCTCGAAGGGGACACTGAAGCTTTCTTT. The full variable domain, rest sourced from reference TRBV11-2 and TRBJ1-1, is EAGVAQSPRYKIIEKRQSVAFWCNPISGHATLYWYQQILGQGPKLLIQFQNNGVVDDSQLPKDRFSAERLKGVDSTLKIQPAKLEDSAVYLCASLEGDTEAFFGQGTRLTVV.